These 29 T cell receptor beta chains were all obtained from the same sample, sequenced in a study of blood T cell repertoires in COVID-19 (dated by TCRdb to about 2020). The protocol used for the library was the immunoSEQ multiplex PCR assay. The immuneACCESS repertoire file appears here via TCRdb, limited to in-frame rearrangements. These files lack a portion of the clones; in checked studies, under half of the deficit traces to unresolved V genes, and the cause of the others is not known. Here the sample has some 130,000 clones; about nine tenths occur a single time. The top ten clones comprise about 2.5% of the sample. The sample was peripheral blood. These receptors all stem from a man aged 50-59 years with active COVID-19.

The genes are TRBV6-5 and TRBJ2-7, with TRBD1 as a possible D gene (6 bases). The CDR3 is made up of 15 amino acids. The V end lost 6 bases, the J end lost 2 bases, and 17 bases lay between the germline ends. The germline V gene has CDR1 MNHEY and CDR2 SVGAGI. CDR3 DNA sequence: TGTGCCAGCAGCCGGACAGCGAGCGAAACCTACGAGCAGTACTTC. Translated, it gives CASSRTASETYEQYF.

The CDR3 sequence is CASSGQEWNSPLHF. CDR3 coding DNA: TGTGCCAGCAGCGGACAGGAGTGGAATTCACCCCTCCACTTT. This chain uses TRBV9 with TRBJ1-6; TRBD1 might be the D (6 bases). Germline V CDR1 and CDR2: SGDLS, YYNGEE. The V end lost 3 bases, the J end lost 7 bases, and 11 bases lay between the germline ends. The CDR3 spans 14 residues.

This chain links TRBV2 with TRBJ2-1; TRBD2 is a possible D gene (5 bases). Per the germline V gene, CDR1 is SNHLY and CDR2 is FYNNEI. V lost 4 bases to trimming and J lost 2 bases, with 12 bases between them. This CDR3 spans 15 amino acids. The DNA of the CDR3 is TGTGCCAGCAGTGTAGGGCATAGCGCCTACAATGAGCAGTTCTTC. As protein: CASSVGHSAYNEQFF.

V gene TRBV27 combines with J gene TRBJ2-3; the D gene is possibly TRBD1 (8 bases). The CDR3 extends over 16 amino acids. V lost 3 bases and J 4 bases, leaving 17 bases between the germline ends. The germline V gene encodes CDR1 MNHEY and CDR2 SMNVEV (reference sequence). The CDR3 sequence is CASSLWTGRGADTQYF. The DNA for the CDR3 is TGTGCCAGCAGTTTGTGGACAGGGAGGGGGGCAGATACGCAGTATTTT.

The rearrangement links TRBV3-1 (or the pseudogene TRBV3-2) to TRBJ2-1, with 12 bases that match TRBD2. Germline V gene lookup returns CDR1 LGHDT and CDR2 YNNKEL (reference sequence). Trimming cost V 2 bases and J 10 bases; bases outside gene matches: 9. CDR3 length equals 16 residues. CDR3 DNA: TGTGCCAGCAGCCAAATCGCTAGCGGGGGGGCCGGCGAGCAGTTCTTC. Amino acids: CASSQIASGGAGEQFF.

The genes are TRBV3-1 (or the pseudogene TRBV3-2) and TRBJ1-1; 10 bases line up with TRBD1. Per the germline V gene, CDR1 is LGHDT and CDR2 is YNNKEL (reference sequence). Trimming took 3 bases from V and 7 from J; bases not matched to a gene: 5. CDR3 length: 14 amino acids. In DNA form, the CDR3 reads TGTGCCAGCAGCCAGTGGACAGGGGGTGGTGAAGCTTTCTTT. Protein product: CASSQWTGGGEAFF.

This clone was seen only once. The V call is TRBV15, the J call TRBJ2-7; TRBD2 matches at 13 bases. V shed 4 bases and J 6 bases; nucleotides not matched to a gene: 3. This CDR3 contains 14 residues. Germline V gene sequence: CDR1 LNHNV, CDR2 YYDKDF (reference sequence). This CDR3 is CATSTRTSGGEQYF. DNA of the CDR3: TGTGCCACCAGCACCCGGACTAGCGGGGGCGAGCAGTACTTC.

This clone was counted a few times. V is TRBV7-2 and J is TRBJ2-7; D gene ambiguous. The germline V gene encodes CDR1 SGHTA and CDR2 FQGNSA. The V and J ends lost 4 bases and 4 bases respectively, with 17 bases between them. The CDR3 extends over 15 amino acids. CDR3 nucleotides: TGTGCCAGCAGCTCAGGCCGTTTTGGTTTGTACGAGCAGTACTTC. Translating gives CASSSGRFGLYEQYF.

This rearrangement joins TRBV6-6 to TRBJ1-2; 10 nucleotides match TRBD1. Germline CDR1 reads MNHNY; CDR2 reads SVGAGI (reference sequence). The CDR3 covers 14 residues. The V and J ends lost 8 bases and 4 bases, in that order; junction bases with no gene match: 7. The DNA for the CDR3 is TGTGCCAGCGCTGGCGGACAGGGGGTCTATGGCTACACCTTC. Translating gives CASAGGQGVYGYTF.

V usage is TRBV7-3 and J usage is TRBJ1-1, with unresolved D. Germline V lookup: CDR1 SGHTA, CDR2 FQGTGA. The CDR3 length is 13 residues. V was trimmed by 3 bases and J by 2 bases, leaving 7 bases between them. The CDR3 loop is CASSFELNTEAFF. The CDR3 DNA reads TGTGCCAGCAGCTTCGAACTAAACACTGAAGCTTTCTTT.

The genes are TRBV5-1 and TRBJ1-1; 7 bases map to TRBD1. CDR1 and CDR2 (germline): SGHRS, YFSETQ. The V and J ends lost 8 bases and 0 bases, in that order; junction bases with no gene match: 13. The CDR3 totals 16 residues. CDR3 protein: CASSFGGTAMNTEAFF. In DNA form, the CDR3 reads TGCGCCAGTTCTTTCGGCGGGACAGCTATGAACACTGAAGCTTTCTTT.

CDR3 in DNA: TGTGCCAGCAGCCAAACGAGCTCCTATAATTCACCCCTCCACTTT. Translation: CASSQTSSYNSPLHF. The chain employs TRBV3-1 (or the pseudogene TRBV3-2) and TRBJ1-6; D is unresolved. The CDR3 spans 15 residues. Germline CDR1 LGHDT, CDR2 YNNKEL (reference sequence). Trimming took 2 bases from V and 0 from J, leaving 5 bases between them.

A few counts support this clone. The rearrangement joins TRBV11-2 to TRBJ2-2; no firm D call. The germline CDR1 and CDR2 sequences are SGHAT and FQNNGV. V was shortened by 0 bases and J by 1 base, with 6 bases between the two germline ends. The CDR3 is made up of 15 amino acids. This CDR3 reads CASSLEAGNTGELFF. The CDR3 bases are TGTGCCAGCAGCTTAGAGGCAGGGAACACCGGGGAGCTGTTTTTT.

The chain is built from TRBV7-2 and TRBJ2-7; the match to TRBD1 covers 9 bases. CDR1 SGHTA and CDR2 FQGNSA come from the germline V gene. The CDR3 contains 14 residues. With 1 base clipped from V and 4 bases from J, the junction kept 2 bases outside the gene matches. CDR3 protein: CASSLVGQGYEQYF. The CDR3 DNA is TGTGCCAGCAGCTTAGTTGGACAGGGGTACGAGCAGTACTTC.

This chain joins TRBV27 and TRBJ2-3; D is unresolved. CDR1 is MNHEY and CDR2 is SMNVEV in the germline V gene (reference sequence). The CDR3 length is 13 residues. Trimming took off 7 bases at V and 2 bases at J, with 10 bases between the two ends. CDR3 nucleotide sequence: TGTGCCAGCACCCGTAGACTCACAGATACGCAGTATTTT. Encoded protein: CASTRRLTDTQYF.

The V and J genes are TRBV6-6 and TRBJ2-7; 10 bases are shared with TRBD1. In germline, CDR1 is MNHNY, CDR2 SVGAGI (reference sequence). This CDR3 spans 15 amino acids. V gave up 8 bases and J gave up 1 base; unmatched junction bases: 8. The CDR3 nucleotides are TGTGCCAGCGGACTCCGGGGACAGGGGTCCTACGAGCAGTACTTC. The encoded protein is CASGLRGQGSYEQYF.

The gene calls are TRBV7-2 and TRBJ2-5; D call uncertain. The CDR3 is 15 amino acids. Trimming left V 1 base short and J 0 bases short, with 9 bases between. Looked up from germline, CDR1 is SGHTA and CDR2 is FQGNSA. CDR3 sequence: CASSLGGSHQETQYF. The CDR3 coding sequence is TGTGCCAGCAGCTTAGGAGGTAGCCACCAAGAGACCCAGTACTTC.

The chain is built from TRBV6-1 and TRBJ2-5; D is perhaps TRBD2 (5 bases). Germline V gives CDR1 MNHNS, CDR2 SASEGT. This CDR3 is 14 amino acids long. V was shortened by 3 bases and J by 4 bases, with 12 bases between the two germline ends. CDR3 residues: CASSETRVGETQYF. CDR3 nucleotide sequence: TGTGCCAGCAGTGAGACGAGGGTAGGAGAGACCCAGTACTTC.

This chain connects TRBV7-2 to TRBJ1-2; D possibly corresponds to TRBD1 (6 bases). Trimming removed 1 base at V and 5 bases at J, with 14 bases between. The CDR3 runs to 15 residues. Germline lookup yields CDR1 SGHTA and CDR2 FQGNSA. The CDR3 sequence is CASSLVPTGTYGYTF. The CDR3 DNA reads as TGTGCCAGCAGCTTAGTGCCGACAGGTACTTATGGCTACACCTTC.

This chain joins TRBV27 and TRBJ1-4; 9 bases are shared with TRBD1. CDR1 and CDR2 from the germline V gene are MNHEY and SMNVEV (reference sequence). This CDR3 spans 16 amino acids. Trimming at V came to 5 bases and at J to 8 bases, leaving 12 bases not matched to a gene. Written as DNA, the CDR3 is TGTGCCAGCAGTCAAACAGGGGGCGCGAGTATCGAAAAACTGTTTTTT. Encoded protein: CASSQTGGASIEKLFF.

This rearrangement joins TRBV7-2 to TRBJ2-4, with D tentatively TRBD1 (6 bases). CDR1 is SGHTA, CDR2 FQGNSA, per germline. Trimming removed 0 bases at V and 3 bases at J, with 15 bases between. This CDR3 region has 17 residues. CDR3 residues: CASSLAFDRLIKNIQYF. The CDR3 nucleotides are TGTGCCAGCAGCTTAGCATTCGACAGGCTGATCAAAAACATTCAGTACTTC.

The chain carries TRBV21-1 and TRBJ2-3; the listed D gene, TRBD1, was not tested against the DNA. TRBV21-1 is designated a pseudogene. The CDR3 has 17 amino acids. The CDR3: CASSKERGLLPTDTQYF. CDR3 DNA: TGTGCCAGCAGCAAAGAAAGGGGCCTTCTACCTACAGATACGCAGTATTTT.

The chain links TRBV21-1 to TRBJ1-4; the DNA was not compared with TRBD1, the D call given in the table. TRBV21-1 is labeled a pseudogene. This CDR3 has 14 residues. CDR3 loop: CASRIRQGNEKLFF. In DNA, the CDR3 is TGTGCCAGCAGGATTAGGCAGGGGAATGAAAAACTGTTTTTT.

In its sample, this clone was seen once. The V call is TRBV7-9, the J call TRBJ1-6; D is possibly TRBD1 (6 bases). The germline gives CDR1 SEHNR, CDR2 FQNEAQ (reference sequence). The CDR3 sequence is 12 residues long. The ends were cut back, 5 bases at V and 10 bases at J, with 9 bases in the middle. CDR3 sequence (DNA): TGTGCCAGCAGCCGGGACACCTCACCCCTCCACTTT. Its protein product is CASSRDTSPLHF.

V gene TRBV6-5 combines with J gene TRBJ2-5; no clear D gene. CDR3 length: 15 amino acids. Looked up from germline, CDR1 is MNHEY and CDR2 is SVGAGI. V lost 2 bases, J lost 1 base, and 11 bases lay in between. This chain's CDR3 is CASSYRRESQETQYF. The CDR3 nucleotides are TGTGCCAGCAGTTACCGGAGAGAGAGCCAAGAGACCCAGTACTTC.

This sequence joins TRBV19 and TRBJ1-4, with 9 nucleotides matching TRBD1. Germline V gene lookup returns CDR1 LNHDA and CDR2 SQIVND (reference sequence). The trim removed 4 bases at V and 8 bases at J, leaving 11 bases unmatched. This CDR3 has 16 residues. The CDR3 DNA sequence: TGTGCCAGTAGTACGTATGACAGGACAGGGGACGAAAAACTGTTTTTT. Translating gives CASSTYDRTGDEKLFF.

This clone came up once. This sequence joins TRBV4-1 and TRBJ2-3, with D hard to call. Trimming stripped 2 bases from V and 4 bases from J, with 4 bases between. Germline CDR1 reads MGHRA; CDR2 reads YSYEKL. The CDR3 is 12 amino acids. CDR3 sequence reads: CASSQPADTQYF. In nucleotides, the CDR3 is TGCGCCAGCAGCCAACCTGCAGATACGCAGTATTTT.

The chain links TRBV9 to TRBJ2-7; TRBD1 might be the D (6 bases). The CDR3 is 15 amino acids. Trimming took off 4 bases at V and 7 bases at J, with 21 bases between the two ends. Germline V gene data show CDR1 as SGDLS and CDR2 as YYNGEE. The CDR3 sequence: CASSRQSSGAEEQYF. In DNA form, the CDR3 reads TGTGCCAGCAGCCGTCAAAGTTCAGGGGCGGAAGAGCAGTACTTC.

The V and J genes are TRBV2 and TRBJ2-5, with no clear D. V lost 2 bases, J lost 4 bases, and 5 bases lay in between. Germline CDR1 is SNHLY and CDR2 is FYNNEI. The CDR3 totals 12 residues. CDR3 sequence reads: CASSERRETQYF. The CDR3 DNA is TGTGCCAGCAGTGAAAGGAGAGAGACCCAGTACTTC.